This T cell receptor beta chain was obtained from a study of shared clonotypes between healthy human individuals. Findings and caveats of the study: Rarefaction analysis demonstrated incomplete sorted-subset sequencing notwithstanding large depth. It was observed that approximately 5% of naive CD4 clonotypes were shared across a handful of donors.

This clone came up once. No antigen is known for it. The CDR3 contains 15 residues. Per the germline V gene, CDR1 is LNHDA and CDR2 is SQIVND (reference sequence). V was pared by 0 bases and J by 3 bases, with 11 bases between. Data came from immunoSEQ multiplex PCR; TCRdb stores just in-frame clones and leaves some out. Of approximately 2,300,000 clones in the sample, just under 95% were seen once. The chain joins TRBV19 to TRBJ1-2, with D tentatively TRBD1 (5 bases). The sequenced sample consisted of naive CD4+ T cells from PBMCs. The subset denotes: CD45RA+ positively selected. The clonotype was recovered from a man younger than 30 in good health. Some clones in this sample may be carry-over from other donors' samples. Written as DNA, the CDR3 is TGTGCCAGTAGTATAGATTGGGGCGGCGACTATGGCTACACCTTC. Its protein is CASSIDWGGDYGYTF.